This is a list of T cell receptor beta chains from one sample in a study of identical twins. In TCRdb, the 5' RACE reads were re-called with MiXCR into one record per CDR3 protein. The table has hundreds of thousands of distinct CDR3 sequences, 7.5% seen once. The sample was also reused in another study, on yellow fever vaccine responses in identical twins.

Sequencing was performed on memory (CD45RO+) T cells sorted from blood. The source is a woman younger than 35 in good health. The CDR3 runs from the conserved cysteine through the conserved F or W. D genes are given only for firm matches. Rows give clone size only sometimes, using once, few, many, or a class for an expanded clone.

J,V,D,size,CDR3,DNA
TRBJ2-1,TRBV28,NA,many,CASKGTDPYNEQFF,TGTGCCAGCAAGGGAACAGATCCCTACAATGAGCAGTTCTTC
TRBJ2-1,TRBV9,NA,many,CASSVASSNEQFF,TGTGCCAGCAGCGTGGCTTCGAGCAATGAGCAGTTCTTC
TRBJ2-1,TRBV6-1,TRBD2,many,CASSGPGGTSGGKSSYNEQFF,TGTGCCAGCAGTGGGCCCGGAGGGACTAGCGGGGGGAAGAGCTCCTACAATGAGCAGTTCTTC
TRBJ2-2,TRBV10-3,TRBD1,many,CAIREATGATGELFF,TGTGCCATCAGAGAAGCCACAGGGGCCACCGGGGAGCTGTTTTTT
TRBJ2-5,TRBV2,NA,NA,CASSEETGPQETQYF,TGTGCCAGCAGTGAAGAAACAGGGCCCCAAGAGACCCAGTACTTC
TRBJ1-6,TRBV7-8,NA,NA,CASSSGPGPNSPLHF,TGTGCCAGCAGCTCGGGGCCCGGCCCCAATTCACCCCTCCACTTT
TRBJ1-2,TRBV24-1,NA,NA,CATSDLGRDYGYTF,TGTGCCACCAGTGATTTAGGCAGGGACTATGGCTACACCTTC
TRBJ2-7,TRBV5-1,TRBD1,few,CASSQGQSYEQYF,TGCGCCAGCAGCCAGGGACAGTCCTACGAGCAGTACTTC
TRBJ2-6,TRBV20-1,NA,few,CSAPDRSHSGANVLTF,TGCAGTGCTCCCGACAGGTCCCACTCTGGGGCCAACGTCCTGACTTTC
TRBJ2-3,TRBV6-1,NA,NA,CASRRDAWGGTDTQYF,TGTGCCAGCAGGCGGGACGCCTGGGGAGGCACAGATACGCAGTATTTT
TRBJ2-5,TRBV5-6,NA,few,CASSEIPRGSETQYF,TGTGCCAGCAGCGAAATACCCAGAGGCAGTGAGACCCAGTACTTC
TRBJ2-1,TRBV7-3,NA,few,CASSYGDEQFF,TGTGCCAGCAGCTACGGAGATGAGCAGTTCTTC
TRBJ2-1,TRBV15,TRBD1,NA,CATSRRQGSHNEQFF,TGTGCCACCAGCAGACGACAGGGGAGCCACAATGAGCAGTTCTTC
TRBJ2-3,TRBV19,NA,few,CASTPSQGPDTQYF,TGTGCCAGTACGCCCTCTCAGGGTCCAGATACGCAGTATTTT
TRBJ2-7,TRBV12-3/TRBV12-4,TRBD2,many,CASMLSGASYEQYF,TGTGCCAGCATGCTTAGCGGGGCTTCCTACGAGCAGTACTTC
TRBJ2-1,TRBV6-1,TRBD1,NA,CASSGGQGVNEQFF,TGTGCCAGCAGTGGCGGACAGGGGGTCAATGAGCAGTTCTTC
TRBJ2-3,TRBV6-1,TRBD2,NA,CAARELAGWSTDTQYF,TGTGCCGCCAGAGAATTAGCGGGATGGAGCACAGATACGCAGTATTTT
TRBJ2-7,TRBV28,NA,NA,CASRGTADSYEQYF,TGTGCCAGCAGAGGGACTGCAGATTCCTACGAGCAGTACTTC
TRBJ2-1,TRBV4-2,NA,many,CATQRGGPENEQFF,TGTGCCACCCAGAGGGGGGGGCCGGAAAATGAGCAGTTCTTC
TRBJ1-6,TRBV20-1,TRBD1,NA,CSARGTGLNSPLHF,TGCAGTGCTAGGGGGACAGGGCTTAATTCACCCCTCCACTTT
TRBJ2-3,TRBV15,TRBD2,many,CATEGGLASTDTQYF,TGTGCCACTGAGGGGGGACTAGCCAGCACAGATACGCAGTATTTT
TRBJ2-3,TRBV7-9,TRBD2,many,CASSPSGRAGPDTQYF,TGTGCCAGCAGCCCTAGCGGGAGGGCGGGCCCAGATACGCAGTATTTT
TRBJ2-3,TRBV7-2,NA,many,CASSRVRSTDTQYF,TGTGCCAGCAGTCGGGTCAGGTCCACAGATACGCAGTATTTT
TRBJ2-7,TRBV29-1,TRBD2,many,CSVTSGIISYEQYF,TGCAGCGTGACAAGCGGGATTATATCCTACGAGCAGTACTTC
TRBJ2-7,TRBV5-7,NA,NA,CASSPEGSQVSYEQYF,TGTGCCAGCAGCCCCGAGGGGTCCCAGGTCTCCTACGAGCAGTACTTC
TRBJ1-4,TRBV5-1,TRBD1,many,CASSRTGTDPTNEKLFF,TGCGCCAGCAGCCGGACCGGGACAGATCCAACTAATGAAAAACTGTTTTTT
TRBJ1-4,TRBV7-6,TRBD1,once,CASSQWGQPNEKLFF,TGTGCCAGCAGCCAATGGGGACAGCCCAATGAAAAACTGTTTTTT
TRBJ1-1,TRBV28,NA,many,CASSPIGEGWRTEAFF,TGTGCCAGCAGTCCGATCGGGGAGGGGTGGCGGACTGAAGCTTTCTTT
TRBJ2-7,TRBV15,TRBD1,many,CATSRDRGGTYEQYF,TGTGCCACCAGCAGGGACAGGGGGGGAACCTACGAGCAGTACTTC
TRBJ1-6,TRBV28,TRBD1,NA,CASSSHATTGRGNSPLHF,TGTGCCAGCAGTTCCCATGCAACGACAGGGCGGGGTAATTCACCCCTCCACTTT
TRBJ2-3,TRBV2,TRBD1,few,CASNRQGADTQYF,TGTGCCAGCAATAGACAGGGGGCGGATACGCAGTATTTT
TRBJ2-2,TRBV6-4,NA,NA,CASSRSATGNTGELFF,TGTGCCAGCAGCAGGTCCGCGACAGGGAACACCGGGGAGCTGTTTTTT
TRBJ2-5,TRBV7-2,TRBD2,NA,CASSLDAGVLETQYF,TGTGCCAGCAGCTTAGACGCGGGAGTGTTAGAGACCCAGTACTTC
TRBJ1-2,TRBV5-8,NA,many,CASSFTGDYGYTF,TGTGCCAGCAGCTTCACAGGAGACTATGGCTACACCTTC
TRBJ1-1,TRBV5-1,TRBD1,many,CASSLTPGTGSNTEAFF,TGCGCCAGCAGCTTGACCCCAGGGACAGGCTCGAACACTGAAGCTTTCTTT
TRBJ2-1,TRBV7-2,TRBD2,many,CASSVSGGGYNEQFF,TGTGCCAGCAGCGTAAGCGGGGGGGGGTACAATGAGCAGTTCTTC
TRBJ1-3,TRBV9,NA,few,CASSVAAQLGNTIYF,TGTGCCAGCAGCGTAGCCGCTCAGCTCGGAAACACCATATATTTT
TRBJ2-7,TRBV5-5,NA,few,CASSANQGYEQYF,TGTGCCAGCAGCGCGAATCAGGGATACGAGCAGTACTTC
TRBJ2-1,TRBV6-2/TRBV6-3,TRBD2,few,CASRASGGNEQFF,TGTGCCAGCAGGGCTAGCGGGGGCAATGAGCAGTTCTTC
TRBJ2-1,TRBV27,NA,many,CASSSRSWGKGDNEQFF,TGTGCCAGCAGTTCCCGCTCATGGGGGAAGGGAGACAATGAGCAGTTCTTC